The 15 T cell receptor beta chains listed next were all sequenced from one sample in a study of shared clonotypes between healthy human individuals. Libraries were prepared by immunoSEQ multiplex PCR; TCRdb keeps only in-frame clonotypes and omits some of them. This sample has millions of clones, with about 95% found just once. CD45RO negativity and positive selection for CCR7 defined naive CD8 cells, a population that excluded terminally differentiated effector memory CD45RA+ cells. Sequenced material: naive CD8+ T cells sorted from blood. The source of these receptors is a man younger than 35 in good health.

This clone was seen more than once but under ten times. V and J are TRBV5-4 and TRBJ1-5; unclear D gene. CDR3 length equals 13 residues. The ends were cut back, 4 bases at V and 7 bases at J, with 12 bases in the middle. CDR1 and CDR2 from the germline V gene are SGHNT and YYREEE (reference sequence). CDR3 DNA: TGTGCCAGCAGCCGGGAGGGAGGGCAGCCCCAGCATTTT. Its translation is CASSREGGQPQHF.

The V call is TRBV10-2, the J call TRBJ2-5; D not certain. Germline lookup yields CDR1 WSHSY and CDR2 SAAADI. The V end was cut by 2 bases, the J end by 7 bases, with 11 bases between. The CDR3 contains 13 residues. The CDR3 spells CASSEDNLGTQYF. The CDR3 bases are TGCGCCAGCAGTGAGGACAATTTGGGGACCCAGTACTTC.

J is TRBJ2-3 and V is TRBV5-1, with 8 bases that match TRBD1. CDR1 is SGHRS and CDR2 is YFSETQ in the germline V gene. The CDR3 sequence is 15 residues long. Trimming took 5 bases from V and 2 from J; bases not matched to a gene: 7. The CDR3 sequence: CASRRDRSFTDTQYF. The CDR3 nucleotides read TGCGCCAGCAGAAGGGACAGGTCTTTCACAGATACGCAGTATTTT.

Here the CDR3 DNA reads TGTGCCAGCAGTGAGGTTTGGACAGGGGCCGAGCAGTACTTC. This translates into CASSEVWTGAEQYF. The chain carries TRBV25-1 and TRBJ2-7; 9 bases line up with TRBD1. This CDR3 is 14 amino acids long. The trim removed 3 bases at V and 6 bases at J, leaving 6 bases unmatched. Germline CDR1 reads MGHDK; CDR2 reads SYGVNS.

Comments on this clone: A read error is possible here, since a much larger clone lies one base away. This chain links TRBV7-8 with TRBJ2-7; D call uncertain. Per the germline V gene, CDR1 is SGHVS and CDR2 is FQNEAQ. The CDR3 runs 11 residues. The V gene lost 4 bases and the J gene lost 3 bases, with 4 bases spanning the gap. CDR3 residues: CASSSIYEQYF. CDR3 DNA sequence: TGTGCCAGCAGCTCCATCTACGAGCAGTACTTC.

The chain links TRBV6-1 to TRBJ1-1; weak D call: TRBD1 (5 bases). This CDR3 has 14 residues. Germline V lookup: CDR1 MNHNS, CDR2 SASEGT. Trimming took off 7 bases at V and 1 base at J, with 13 bases between the two ends. As DNA, the CDR3 is TGTGCCAGCACCTGGGACTATGAGAACACTGAAGCTTTCTTT. Translating gives CASTWDYENTEAFF.

V usage is TRBV19 and J usage is TRBJ2-5; either TRBD1 or TRBD2 may supply D (5 bases each). The CDR3 covers 16 residues. Germline V CDR1 and CDR2: LNHDA, SQIVND (reference sequence). V lost 0 bases, J lost 11 bases, and 22 bases lay in between. CDR3 sequence reads: CASSIDYETPWGSQYF. The CDR3 nucleotides are TGTGCCAGTAGTATAGATTACGAGACACCTTGGGGGTCACAGTACTTC.

This chain joins TRBV19 and TRBJ2-4; D perhaps matches TRBD1 (5 bases). This CDR3 spans 16 amino acids. V lost 7 bases to trimming and J lost 6 bases, with 22 bases between them. Per germline, CDR1 LNHDA and CDR2 SQIVND (reference sequence). CDR3 loop: CASTPEVGVLGNIQYF. The CDR3 DNA sequence: TGTGCCAGTACCCCCGAGGTAGGGGTCTTGGGAAACATTCAGTACTTC.

The table lists this clone with a count of one. V usage is TRBV7-6 and J usage is TRBJ2-2; D gene unclear. CDR1 and CDR2 from the germline V gene are SGHVS and FNYEAQ. The CDR3 contains 13 residues. V was cut by 3 bases and J by 5 bases, with 7 bases left in between. The CDR3 DNA is TGTGCCAGCAGCTTTGGAGTAACCGGGGAGCTGTTTTTT. It is translated as CASSFGVTGELFF. The complete variable domain, with remaining parts taken from reference TRBV7-6 and TRBJ2-2, reads GAGVSQSPRYKVTKRGQDVALRCDPISGHVSLYWYRQALGQGPEFLTYFNYEAQQDKSGLPNDRFSAERPEGSISTLTIQRTEQRDSAMYRCASSFGVTGELFFGEGSRLTVL.

The chain has TRBV27 and TRBJ2-7, with a weak D call TRBD1 (6 bases). The CDR3 runs to 16 residues. Germline assignment: CDR1 MNHEY and CDR2 SMNVEV (reference sequence). V shed 2 bases and J shed 1 base, with 15 bases lying between them. CDR3 bases: TGTGCCAGCAGTTTAAGCCCGGGGACAAATTCCTACGAGCAGTACTTC. Protein sequence: CASSLSPGTNSYEQYF.

CDR3 sequence reads: CASSRLNTGELFF. The CDR3 DNA sequence: TGTGCCAGCAGCCGCCTGAACACCGGGGAGCTGTTTTTT. This chain connects TRBV7-3 to TRBJ2-2; D gene ambiguous. V was clipped by 5 bases and J by 1 base, with 5 bases between them. The CDR3 consists of 13 residues. Germline V lookup: CDR1 SGHTA, CDR2 FQGTGA.

This chain joins TRBV5-5 and TRBJ2-3, with 7 bases aligning to TRBD1. The CDR3 length is 13 residues. V shed 4 bases and J 9 bases; nucleotides not matched to a gene: 8. Germline V gene lookup returns CDR1 SGHKS and CDR2 YYEKEE (reference sequence). CDR3 region: CASSALTGDTQYF. The CDR3, as DNA: TGTGCCAGCAGCGCTCTTACAGGGGACACGCAGTATTTT.

The rearrangement joins TRBV29-1 to TRBJ1-1, with D perhaps matching TRBD1 (5 bases). V gave up 8 bases and J gave up 3 bases, with 13 bases separating them. Looked up from germline, CDR1 is SQVTM and CDR2 is ANQGSEA. The CDR3 loop spans 12 amino acids. The CDR3 region has the DNA TGCAGCTTCCGGGACTCTTACACTGAAGCTTTCTTT. The encoded protein is CSFRDSYTEAFF.

This rearrangement joins TRBV28 to TRBJ2-7; 9 bases align to TRBD1. J lost 3 bases, V lost 6 bases, and 6 bases had no gene match. The CDR3 runs 14 residues. Germline loops: CDR1 MDHEN, CDR2 SYDVKM. The chain's CDR3 is CASSRTGEDYEQYF. The CDR3 DNA sequence: TGTGCCAGCAGCCGGACAGGGGAGGACTACGAGCAGTACTTC.

V and J are TRBV4-3 and TRBJ1-5; D not certain. The V end lost 0 bases, the J end lost 4 bases, and 19 bases lay between the germline ends. CDR3 length: 18 residues. Germline values: CDR1 LGHNA, CDR2 YSLEER. CDR3 DNA sequence: TGCGCCAGCAGCCAAGATTGGGTCACAGTCGATGGTAATCAGCCCCAGCATTTT. This translates into CASSQDWVTVDGNQPQHF.